The subject of this entry is one T cell receptor (beta chain). This sample stems from a study of blood T cell repertoires in COVID-19. The V and J ends lost 5 bases and 1 base respectively, with 11 bases between them. CDR1 and CDR2 from the germline V gene are SGHTA and FQGTGA. The CDR3 length is 15 residues. The repertoire was sequenced with immunoSEQ multiplex PCR; TCRdb's copy has only in-frame clones and lacks some. The table shows over 200,000 clones, with around 80% occurring only once. The source material was PBMCs or T cells enriched from blood (not recorded which). The receptor was isolated from a man in his forties who had recovered from COVID-19. The chain employs TRBV7-3 and TRBJ2-2; a possible D gene is TRBD2 (5 bases). This CDR3 is CASSPNAGNTGELFF. CDR3 in DNA: TGTGCCAGCAGCCCTAACGCGGGGAACACCGGGGAGCTGTTTTTT.